The 4 T cell receptor beta chains listed next were all sequenced from one sample in a study of blood T cell repertoires in COVID-19. Repertoires were generated with immunoSEQ multiplex PCR, while TCRdb's copy carries only in-frame clones and drops some. The sample contains about 150,000 clones, around 78% of which appear only once. Sequenced input: peripheral blood. The receptors were sampled from a man of 80 years or more with acute or convalescent COVID-19.

This chain connects TRBV6-5 to TRBJ2-2; 10 bases line up with TRBD2. Germline CDR1 reads MNHEY; CDR2 reads SVGAGI. The CDR3 totals 14 residues. With V trimmed by 10 bases and J by 4 bases, 6 bases remained unmatched. The CDR3 is CATHRTSGTGELFF. The CDR3 DNA follows: TGTGCCACACATCGGACTAGCGGCACCGGGGAGCTGTTTTTT.

This clone has only a few counts. This chain connects TRBV9 to TRBJ1-1; 8 bases map to TRBD1. The ends lost 3 bases at V and 7 bases at J; junction bases unmatched: 5. The CDR3 runs to 13 residues. Looked up from germline, CDR1 is SGDLS and CDR2 is YYNGEE. CDR3 residues: CASSAQGALEAFF. CDR3 bases: TGTGCCAGCAGCGCCCAGGGGGCCCTTGAAGCTTTCTTT.

CDR3 region: CAWRRGQGAYEQYF. The CDR3 DNA is TGTGCCTGGAGGAGGGGACAGGGGGCGTACGAGCAGTACTTC. The chain uses TRBV30 and TRBJ2-7; 12 bases fit TRBD1. Trimming cost V 3 bases and J 4 bases; bases outside gene matches: 4. The CDR3 spans 14 residues. Germline CDR1 is GTSNPN and CDR2 is SVGIG (reference sequence).

The table lists this clone with a count of one. The chain couples TRBV19 to TRBJ2-5, with 8 bases lining up with TRBD2. The germline V gene encodes CDR1 LNHDA and CDR2 SQIVND (reference sequence). Trimming removed 9 bases from V and 5 bases from J; junction bases left unmatched: 17. The CDR3 covers 16 residues. CDR3 nucleotides: TGTGCCAGCGGAACGGGCGCTAGCGGGTCTCCGGAGACCCAGTACTTC. Amino acid sequence: CASGTGASGSPETQYF.